The 14 T cell receptor beta chains listed next were all sequenced from one sample in a study of post-analysis software for immune sequencing data. General study findings and limits: Relative to controls, patients had 4 or 5 TRBV segments at higher frequency, with TRBV5-6, TRBV5-1 and TRBV20-1 among these.

These receptors lack a known antigen. Prepared libraries of TCR beta cDNA carried unique molecular identifiers. TCRdb itself ran the PCR reads through MiXCR, one entry per CDR3 protein. The sample yields 450,000 to 700,000 distinct CDR3 sequences, 40% to 50% seen once. Specimen: blood. All receptors come from a girl under 18 with multiple sclerosis.

This chain links TRBV20-1 with TRBJ2-5; TRBD1 matches 8 bases. The V gene's germline CDR1 is DFQATT and CDR2 SNEGSKA (reference sequence). The V segment lost 3 bases and the J segment 4 bases; nucleotides outside the gene matches: 13. This CDR3 is built from 16 residues. DNA for the CDR3: TGCAGTGCTAGGGTTCCAAGACAGGGGCGCGGAGAGACCCAGTACTTC. This codes for CSARVPRQGRGETQYF.

J is TRBJ2-5 and V is TRBV7-9, with a weak D call TRBD2 (6 bases). The J call is in doubt because the DNA end fits TRBJ2-7 better. CDR3 length: 16 residues. Germline CDR1 reads SEHNR; CDR2 reads FQNEAQ (reference sequence). The CDR3 bases are TGTGCCAGCAGCTTAGTGGCGGGGAGTCCAATCCACGAGCAGTACTTC. Its translation: CASSLVAGSPIHEQYF.

The chain recombines TRBV20-1 with TRBJ2-1; 9 bases agree with TRBD2. The CDR3 runs to 14 residues. Germline loops: CDR1 DFQATT, CDR2 SNEGSKA (reference sequence). V was pared by 5 bases and J by 6 bases, with 8 bases of the junction left unmatched. The CDR3 here is CSAVSGGSTNEQFF. CDR3 in DNA: TGCAGTGCTGTAAGCGGGGGGTCGACCAATGAGCAGTTCTTC.

This sequence joins TRBV4-1 and TRBJ1-2, with D maybe TRBD1 (5 bases). The CDR3 runs to 16 residues. V lost 0 bases and J lost 0, with 11 bases in between. Germline values: CDR1 MGHRA, CDR2 YSYEKL. CDR3 DNA: TGCGCCAGCAGCCAAGATCTGGGGCCGTCTAACTATGGCTACACCTTC. Encoded protein: CASSQDLGPSNYGYTF.

The rearrangement uses TRBV12-3 or TRBV12-4 and TRBJ2-3; perhaps TRBD2 as D (5 bases). This CDR3 is 13 amino acids long. V dropped 7 bases and J dropped 0 bases, with 8 bases sitting between them. CDR3 DNA sequence: TGTGCCAGCACACGGGGAAGCACAGATACGCAGTATTTT. Encoded protein: CASTRGSTDTQYF.

This clonotype was seen only a few times. J is TRBJ2-3 and V is TRBV6-5; D tentatively fits TRBD1 or TRBD2 (5 bases each). CDR1 and CDR2 from the germline V gene are MNHEY and SVGAGI. The CDR3 has 15 amino acids. The V gene lost 6 bases and the J gene lost 1 base, with 14 bases spanning the gap. The CDR3 DNA reads TGTGCCAGCAGAATACTAGGGGACGGCACAGATACGCAGTATTTT. This translates into CASRILGDGTDTQYF.

The chain combines TRBV2 with TRBJ2-5; 9 nucleotides agree with TRBD2. The CDR3 contains 17 residues. Germline V lookup: CDR1 SNHLY, CDR2 FYNNEI. Trimming at V came to 2 bases and at J to 1 base, leaving 8 bases not matched to a gene. CDR3 nucleotides: TGTGCCAGCAGTGAATCGGATCTAGCGGGAATCCAAGAGACCCAGTACTTC. This gives the protein CASSESDLAGIQETQYF. The whole variable domain, remainder taken from reference TRBV2 and TRBJ2-5, is EPEVTQTPSHQVTQMGQEVILRCVPISNHLYFYWYRQILGQKVEFLVSFYNNEISEKSEIFDDQFSVERPDGSNFTLKIRSTKLEDSAMYFCASSESDLAGIQETQYFGPGTRLLVL.

In its sample, this clonotype was seen a few times. V is TRBV24-1 and J is TRBJ2-3, with D possibly called TRBD1 or TRBD2 (5 bases each). The V gene's germline CDR1 is KGHDR and CDR2 SFDVKD. The CDR3 spans 15 residues. Trimming took 0 bases from V and 1 from J, leaving 7 bases between them. This CDR3 reads CATSDLRGRTDTQYF. Here the CDR3 DNA reads TGTGCCACCAGTGATTTGAGGGGACGCACAGATACGCAGTATTTT.

This clonotype was observed a handful of times. This rearrangement joins TRBV6-5 to TRBJ2-5; possibly TRBD1 for D (5 bases). This CDR3 region has 12 residues. Per germline, CDR1 MNHEY and CDR2 SVGAGI. V lost 5 bases, J lost 2 bases, and 6 bases lay in between. CDR3 residues: CASSTGQETQYF. The CDR3 DNA follows: TGTGCCAGCAGTACAGGACAAGAGACCCAGTACTTC.

The gene calls are TRBV20-1 and TRBJ2-3; 8 bases map to TRBD2. The V segment lost 2 bases and the J segment 5 bases; nucleotides outside the gene matches: 6. This CDR3 is 14 amino acids long. Per the germline V gene, CDR1 is DFQATT and CDR2 is SNEGSKA (reference sequence). The CDR3 spells CSARPGGVEDTQYF. CDR3 coding DNA: TGCAGTGCTAGACCGGGGGGGGTGGAAGATACGCAGTATTTT.

This clonotype appeared a few times. V gene TRBV7-9 combines with J gene TRBJ2-7, with 7 bases identical to TRBD1. J gave up 2 bases and V 6 bases, and 7 bases lay outside the gene matches. In germline, CDR1 is SEHNR, CDR2 FQNEAQ (reference sequence). CDR3 size: 14 residues. The CDR3 DNA reads as TGTGCCAGCAGACATACAGGGGACCCCTACGAGCAGTACTTC. As protein: CASRHTGDPYEQYF. The complete variable domain, with remaining parts taken from reference TRBV7-9 and TRBJ2-7, reads DTGVSQNPRHKITKRGQNVTFRCDPISEHNRLYWYRQTLGQGPEFLTYFQNEAQLEKSRLLSDRFSAERPKGSFSTLEIQRTEQGDSAMYLCASRHTGDPYEQYFGPGTRLTVT.

The rearrangement uses TRBV3-1 and TRBJ2-1; D unclear. V lost 4 bases, J lost 7 bases, and 14 bases lay in between. This CDR3 has 14 residues. Germline loops: CDR1 LGHDT, CDR2 YNNKEL (reference sequence). In DNA form, the CDR3 reads TGTGCCAGCAGCCCCGGGCCTTCTGGGAATGAGCAGTTCTTC. Translated, it gives CASSPGPSGNEQFF.

This clonotype was counted a few times. V and J are TRBV29-1 and TRBJ2-6; no reliable D call. V was shortened by 6 bases and J by 5 bases, with 8 bases between the two germline ends. Germline CDR1 is SQVTM and CDR2 is ANQGSEA. There are 12 residues in the CDR3. DNA for the CDR3: TGCAGCGTGGCTTTTTGGGCCAACGTCCTGACTTTC. Translating gives CSVAFWANVLTF.

The chain links TRBV28 to TRBJ2-1; TRBD1 matches 9 bases. In germline, CDR1 is MDHEN, CDR2 SYDVKM. The CDR3 contains 15 residues. Losses at the gene ends were 3 bases for V and 10 bases for J; bases not matched to a gene: 10. CDR3 DNA: TGTGCCAGCAGTTTCGTCGGACAGGGGAACATCGAGCAGTTCTTC. It codes for CASSFVGQGNIEQFF.